The 7 T cell receptor beta chains below come from one sample, sequenced in a study of graft-versus-host responses after intestinal transplantation. The method was immunoSEQ multiplex PCR; TCRdb's version includes in-frame clones alone and lacks a portion of them. The sample lists 95,000 to 130,000 clones; just over 90% were seen once. Their specific antigens are unknown. Sample: unstimulated CD4+ T cells sorted from spleen or lymph node cells, taken before intestinal transplant. The receptors stem from a human donor who received an intestinal transplant.

The chain carries TRBV6-5 and TRBJ1-3; D is uncertain. Germline-derived CDR1 and CDR2 are MNHEY and SVGAGI. The CDR3 has 16 amino acids. The ends were cut back, 0 bases at V and 2 bases at J, with 11 bases in the middle. The CDR3, as DNA: TGTGCCAGCAGTTACTCGACGCCAGGCGCTGGAAACACCATATATTTT. Translation: CASSYSTPGAGNTIYF.

The chain combines TRBV10-1 with TRBJ1-2, with TRBD1 matching 7 bases. This CDR3 is 13 amino acids long. Germline V CDR1 and CDR2: WNHNN, SYGVQD (reference sequence). The trim removed 2 bases at V and 7 bases at J, leaving 4 bases unmatched. This CDR3 is CASSEDRAAGYTF. CDR3 sequence (DNA): TGCGCCAGCAGTGAGGACAGGGCTGCTGGCTACACCTTC.

The V call is TRBV10-1, the J call TRBJ1-1, with D unresolved. Trimming removed 6 bases from V and 1 base from J, with 9 bases in between. The germline CDR1 and CDR2 sequences are WNHNN and SYGVQD (reference sequence). CDR3 length equals 13 residues. CDR3 bases: TGCGCCAGCAGCCCTAATACGAACACTGAAGCTTTCTTT. Translation: CASSPNTNTEAFF.

In this sample, this clone turned up once. The chain combines TRBV7-8 with TRBJ2-7; TRBD2 agrees at 9 bases. J lost 5 bases, V lost 3 bases, and 5 bases had no gene match. The CDR3 spans 14 residues. Germline V CDR1 and CDR2: SGHVS, FQNEAQ. This chain's CDR3 is CASSFSSGRDEQYF. The CDR3 region has the DNA TGTGCCAGCAGCTTTAGTAGCGGGAGAGACGAGCAGTACTTC.

The rearrangement joins TRBV5-4 to TRBJ2-1; D may be TRBD2 (6 bases). The V end was cut by 3 bases, the J end by 5 bases, with 15 bases between. The CDR3 runs 15 residues. Germline V gives CDR1 SGHNT, CDR2 YYREEE (reference sequence). This chain's CDR3 is CASSSAGPRHNEQFF. CDR3 bases: TGTGCCAGCAGCTCCGCGGGACCCAGACACAATGAGCAGTTCTTC.

The chain links TRBV9 to TRBJ2-5, with 9 nucleotides matching TRBD2. Trimming took 0 bases from V and 5 from J; bases not matched to a gene: 5. Germline V CDR1 and CDR2: SGDLS, YYNGEE. The CDR3 loop spans 15 amino acids. The CDR3 protein is CASSVEAGGRETQYF. The CDR3 nucleotides read TGTGCCAGCAGCGTAGAAGCGGGGGGTAGGGAGACCCAGTACTTC.

The chain is built from TRBV30 and TRBJ1-6; 8 nucleotides agree with TRBD1. V shed 3 bases, J shed 7 bases, and the junction held 2 bases outside the gene matches. The CDR3 is made up of 13 amino acids. The germline V gene encodes CDR1 GTSNPN and CDR2 SVGIG (reference sequence). The CDR3 sequence is CAWSTGGNSPLHF. The CDR3 DNA follows: TGTGCCTGGAGCACAGGGGGAAATTCACCCCTCCACTTT.